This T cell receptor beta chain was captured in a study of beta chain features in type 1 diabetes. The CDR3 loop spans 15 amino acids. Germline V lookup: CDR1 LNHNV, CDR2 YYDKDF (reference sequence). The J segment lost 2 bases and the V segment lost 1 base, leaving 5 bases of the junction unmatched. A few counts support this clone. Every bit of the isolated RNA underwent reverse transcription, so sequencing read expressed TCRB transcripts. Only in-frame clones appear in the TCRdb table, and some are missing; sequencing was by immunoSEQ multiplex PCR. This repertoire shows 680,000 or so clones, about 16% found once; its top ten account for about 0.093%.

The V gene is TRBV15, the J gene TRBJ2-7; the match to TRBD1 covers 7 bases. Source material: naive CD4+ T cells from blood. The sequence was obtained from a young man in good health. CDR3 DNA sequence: TGTGCCACCAGCAGAGGACAGGGTACGGCCTACGAGCAGTACTTC. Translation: CATSRGQGTAYEQYF.